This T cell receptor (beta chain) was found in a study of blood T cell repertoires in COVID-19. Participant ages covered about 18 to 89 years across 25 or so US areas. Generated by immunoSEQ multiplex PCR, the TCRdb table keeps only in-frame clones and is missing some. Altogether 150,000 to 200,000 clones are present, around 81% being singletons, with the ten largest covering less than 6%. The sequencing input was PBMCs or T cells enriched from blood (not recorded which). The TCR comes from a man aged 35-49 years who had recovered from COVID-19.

CDR3 residues: CASSEAPRLGYTF. The CDR3 DNA is TGTGCCAGCAGTGAGGCCCCCCGATTGGGCTACACCTTC. This chain connects TRBV6-1 to TRBJ1-2; D is uncertain. CDR3 length: 13 residues. Trimming removed 3 bases at V and 8 bases at J, with 13 bases between. CDR1 is MNHNS and CDR2 is SASEGT in the germline V gene.